The rows below give T cell receptor beta chains drawn from one sample of a study of blood T cell repertoires in COVID-19. TCRdb's table, derived via immunoSEQ multiplex PCR, lists solely in-frame clones and lacks some. This repertoire shows about 110,000 clones, around 90% found once; its top ten account for 2.4%. The sequenced sample consisted of peripheral blood. The receptor source for this set is a human donor in a cohort sampled during active COVID-19. Each CDR3 is given with its conserved first and last residue. The order of the fields is CDR3 DNA, CDR3 protein, clone size, J gene, V gene, D gene. A D gene is named only where the DNA matches it firmly. Clone size appears in some rows only: once, few, many, or a class for an expanded clone.

TGTGCCAGCAGGGAGGGTGGGGATTCACCCCTCCACTTT | CASREGGDSPLHF | . | TRBJ1-6 | TRBV2 | .
TGTGCCAGCTCACCACCGAATCAGGGGGTGCACTATGGCTACACCTTC | CASSPPNQGVHYGYTF | . | TRBJ1-2 | TRBV18 | TRBD1
TGTGCCAGCAGCTCCGGACAGGCTTTAAGTGGAAACACCATATATTTT | CASSSGQALSGNTIYF | few | TRBJ1-3 | TRBV5-6 | TRBD1
TGTGCCAGCAGTCAGGACAGCTCTGGAAACACCATATATTTT | CASSQDSSGNTIYF | . | TRBJ1-3 | TRBV6-5 | .
TGTGCCAGCAGCTTGGGGGACAGGGGGCGGAACACTGAAGCTTTCTTT | CASSLGDRGRNTEAFF | . | TRBJ1-1 | TRBV5-4 | TRBD1
TGTGCCAGCAGTTTCGGGGACAGGGGATCTCTGAACACTGAAGCTTTCTTT | CASSFGDRGSLNTEAFF | . | TRBJ1-1 | TRBV28 | TRBD1
TGTGCCAGCAGCCCGGGACAGGGGAGTTACGAGCAGTACTTC | CASSPGQGSYEQYF | once | TRBJ2-7 | TRBV5-6 | TRBD1
TGTGCCAGCAGTTTATCCCCCGCCCTGGGGGCCATTGATCAGCCCCAGCATTTT | CASSLSPALGAIDQPQHF | few | TRBJ1-5 | TRBV28 | .
TGCGCCAGCAGCTTTGGAGGGACCAACTATGGCTACACCTTC | CASSFGGTNYGYTF | . | TRBJ1-2 | TRBV5-1 | .
TGTGCCTGGAGTTTGGTGGACAGCCAGCCCCAGCATTTT | CAWSLVDSQPQHF | . | TRBJ1-5 | TRBV30 | .
TGTGCCAGCTCACCATTGGAGCTAGCTCCGACTTCCTTCTTC | CASSPLELAPTSFF | . | TRBJ2-1 | TRBV18 | .
TGTGCCAGCAGTCTACGGGGGGACACTGAAGCTTTCTTT | CASSLRGDTEAFF | . | TRBJ1-1 | TRBV6-5 | .
TGTGCCAGCAGCCCCCGGTTAGCGGGAGCCGGGGCCAACGTCCTGACTTTC | CASSPRLAGAGANVLTF | . | TRBJ2-6 | TRBV3-1/TRBV3-2 | TRBD2
TGTGCCAGTAGTATTAAGGGAGGGAATTCACCCCTCCACTTT | CASSIKGGNSPLHF | . | TRBJ1-6 | TRBV19 | .
TGTGCCAGCAGCTTATTAACTATCCAGGGGGCTGGGGGGCAGTACTTC | CASSLLTIQGAGGQYF | . | TRBJ2-7 | TRBV7-6 | TRBD1
TGTGCCAGCAGAGGACTAGCGGGGCCTCAAGAGACCCAGTACTTC | CASRGLAGPQETQYF | . | TRBJ2-5 | TRBV6-5 | TRBD2
TGTGCCAGTAGTCCGTGGGGAGGGGACGGAACTGAAGCTTTCTTT | CASSPWGGDGTEAFF | . | TRBJ1-1 | TRBV19 | .
TGTGCCAGCAGGAAGGGGGGAGCGGGAGCGTACCAAGAGACCCAGTACTTC | CASRKGGAGAYQETQYF | . | TRBJ2-5 | TRBV2 | TRBD2
TGCAGCGTTGAGGTAACAGGTAATGAGCAGTTCTTC | CSVEVTGNEQFF | . | TRBJ2-1 | TRBV29-1 | .
TGTGCCTCCAGTCTGGGGGGGGTCCGCACAGATACGCAGTATTTT | CASSLGGVRTDTQYF | . | TRBJ2-3 | TRBV15 | TRBD2
TGTGCCAGCAGCCCCCCACAGGGATCCTATAATTCACCCCTCCACTTT | CASSPPQGSYNSPLHF | . | TRBJ1-6 | TRBV7-9 | .
TGTGCCACCAGTGGGACGACAGGGGAGAACACTGAAGCTTTCTTT | CATSGTTGENTEAFF | . | TRBJ1-1 | TRBV24-1 | TRBD1
TGCGCCAGCAGCGCCGCAGACAACTACGAGCAGTACTTC | CASSAADNYEQYF | . | TRBJ2-7 | TRBV5-1 | .
TGCGCCAGCAGCTTTGCAGGGACAAACACTGAAGCTTTCTTT | CASSFAGTNTEAFF | . | TRBJ1-1 | TRBV5-1 | .
TGCGCCAGCAGCATACAGGTGGAATCTGATGGTGAGCAGTTCTTC | CASSIQVESDGEQFF | . | TRBJ2-1 | TRBV5-1 | .
TGTGCTAGCAGCTTAACGACTAGCGGCACCGGGGAGCTGTTTTTT | CASSLTTSGTGELFF | . | TRBJ2-2 | TRBV7-7 | TRBD2
TGTGCCAGCAGCTTAGCGGCAGGGCTAACCTACGAGCAGTACTTC | CASSLAAGLTYEQYF | few | TRBJ2-7 | TRBV7-8 | .
TGTGCCAGTAGTATCGGCAGGGAAGGGACCTACGAGCAGTACTTC | CASSIGREGTYEQYF | . | TRBJ2-7 | TRBV19 | .
TGTGCCAGCTCACCACTTCAGGGAGGGACAGATACGCAGTATTTT | CASSPLQGGTDTQYF | . | TRBJ2-3 | TRBV18 | TRBD2
TGTGCCAGCCTGGGGACTAGCGGACCTCGGGGCGAGCAGTACTTC | CASLGTSGPRGEQYF | . | TRBJ2-7 | TRBV7-9 | TRBD2
TGTGCCAGCTCACGGGCAGGGGGCGACGGCTACACCTTC | CASSRAGGDGYTF | . | TRBJ1-2 | TRBV18 | TRBD1
TGTGCCACCAGGGACATCGGCGATCAGCCCCAGCATTTT | CATRDIGDQPQHF | . | TRBJ1-5 | TRBV10-3 | .
TGTGCTAGCAGCCGGGACAGGGGAGGCACCGGGGAGCTGTTTTTT | CASSRDRGGTGELFF | . | TRBJ2-2 | TRBV7-7 | TRBD1